Below, 28 T cell receptor beta chains from the same sample are listed, as sequenced in a study of Graves' ophthalmopathy and Graves' hyperthyroidism. For repertoire sequencing, the TCR beta CDR3 regions were amplified from RNA transcripts. First-round RT-PCR used HTBI primers; second-round multiplex PCR followed. TCRdb re-called the multiplex PCR reads through MiXCR, storing one row per CDR3 protein. The sample holds about 210,000 distinct CDR3 sequences, 25% to 30% seen once. The sequencing input was peripheral blood. These TCRs come from a man aged 45 to 65 with Graves' ophthalmopathy.

This clonotype appeared many times. The chain carries TRBV6-1 and TRBJ2-4; no clear D. Germline V lookup: CDR1 MNHNS, CDR2 SASEGT. The CDR3 length is 15 residues. The V and J ends lost 7 bases and 7 bases respectively, with 20 bases between them. The CDR3 DNA reads as TGTGCCAGCACCACGGCCCCCACAAGTGGGAACATTCAGTACTTC. Protein: CASTTAPTSGNIQYF.

The chain is built from TRBV2 and TRBJ1-2, with D hard to call. The CDR3 consists of 14 residues. Germline CDR1 and CDR2: SNHLY and FYNNEI. V shed 7 bases and J shed 6 bases, with 18 bases lying between them. CDR3 loop: CASTETPTGDGYTF. The CDR3 nucleotides are TGTGCCAGCACCGAGACCCCGACCGGGGATGGCTACACCTTC.

This clonotype was seen only once. The V and J genes are TRBV12-3 or TRBV12-4 and TRBJ1-5; TRBD1 might be the D (5 bases). This CDR3 comprises 16 residues. V was clipped by 4 bases and J by 0 bases, with 13 bases between them. The chain's CDR3 is CASSYGADNSNQPQHF. The CDR3 nucleotides are TGTGCCAGCAGTTACGGGGCGGACAATAGCAATCAGCCCCAGCATTTT.

There are many counts of this clonotype. The chain employs TRBV11-3 and TRBJ1-1; D ambiguous. The CDR3 spans 14 residues. Deletions cut 5 bases from V and 5 bases from J, with 15 bases between. In germline, CDR1 is SGHNT, CDR2 YENEEA. The CDR3 DNA follows: TGTGCCAGCAGCCGGTCTATTGAGTGGACTGAAGCTTTCTTT. Its protein is CASSRSIEWTEAFF.

This clonotype was observed a few times. The V call is TRBV9, the J call TRBJ2-5; 7 bases fit TRBD2. CDR1 SGDLS and CDR2 YYNGEE come from the germline V gene. V was pared by 0 bases and J by 4 bases, with 9 bases of the junction left unmatched. The CDR3 sequence is 16 residues long. CDR3 sequence (DNA): TGTGCCAGCAGCGTAGGTGGGGGGGGGGTTCGAGAGACCCAGTACTTC. Amino acid sequence: CASSVGGGGVRETQYF. Supplemented by reference TRBV9 and TRBJ2-5, the full variable domain reads DSGVTQTPKHLITATGQRVTLRCSPRSGDLSVYWYQQSLDQGLQFLIQYYNGEERAKGNILERFSAQQFPDLHSELNLSSLELGDSALYFCASSVGGGGVRETQYFGPGTRLLVL.

This clonotype was detected ten times or more. V is TRBV30 and J is TRBJ2-7; D tentatively fits TRBD1 or TRBD2 (5 bases each). The CDR3 is 13 residues long. Trimming cost V 1 base and J 5 bases, with 12 bases left between them. The germline V gene has CDR1 GTSNPN and CDR2 SVGIG (reference sequence). CDR3: CAWSGGVGDEQYF. In nucleotides, the CDR3 is TGTGCCTGGAGTGGAGGAGTGGGGGACGAGCAGTACTTC.

The rearrangement joins TRBV15 to TRBJ1-2, with 9 bases lining up with TRBD1. The ends lost 1 base at V and 5 bases at J; junction bases unmatched: 11. Germline V CDR1 and CDR2: LNHNV, YYDKDF (reference sequence). The length of the CDR3 is 17 residues. CDR3: CATSRGEDRGEIYGYTF. The CDR3 DNA sequence: TGTGCCACCAGCAGAGGGGAAGACAGGGGGGAAATATATGGCTACACCTTC.

This clonotype occurred many times. CDR3 region: CASSQPQSGRSGEQYF. CDR3 sequence (DNA): TGTGCCAGCAGCCAGCCCCAAAGTGGACGGTCGGGGGAGCAGTACTTC. The gene calls are TRBV28 and TRBJ2-7, with D perhaps matching TRBD2 (5 bases). The V end lost 6 bases, the J end lost 7 bases, and 25 bases lay between the germline ends. There are 16 residues in the CDR3. Germline CDR1 and CDR2: MDHEN and SYDVKM.

This clonotype was found many times. V gene TRBV6-1 combines with J gene TRBJ2-5; the D gene is possibly TRBD2 (5 bases). CDR3 length: 12 residues. Looked up from germline, CDR1 is MNHNS and CDR2 is SASEGT. V was clipped by 8 bases and J by 0 bases, with 7 bases between them. The CDR3 DNA reads TGTGCCAGCTCGCGGGACCAAGAGACCCAGTACTTC. This codes for CASSRDQETQYF.

This clonotype was counted ten times or more. The V call is TRBV20-1, the J call TRBJ2-4; possible D gene TRBD2, 6 bases. The V and J ends lost 1 base and 0 bases respectively, with 10 bases between them. From germline, CDR1 is DFQATT and CDR2 SNEGSKA (reference sequence). CDR3 length: 15 residues. The CDR3 DNA sequence: TGCAGTGCTAGAGGGGACTCAGTAGCCAAAAACATTCAGTACTTC. It encodes CSARGDSVAKNIQYF.

There are many counts of this clonotype. The junction differs from germline at one of its ends, possibly a read error. This chain joins TRBV6-5 and TRBJ2-5; 7 nucleotides agree with TRBD1. The CDR3 has 14 amino acids. Germline V gives CDR1 MNHEY, CDR2 SVGAGI. CDR3 loop: CTSSYRGGLETQYF. The CDR3 coding sequence is TGTACCAGCAGTTACAGGGGTGGCCTGGAGACCCAGTACTTC.

This clonotype was seen many times. The V call is TRBV6-2 or TRBV6-3, the J call TRBJ2-3, with a weak D call TRBD2 (7 bases). CDR3 length equals 17 residues. Trimming removed 6 bases from V and 0 bases from J, with 19 bases in between. The germline gives CDR1 MNHEY, CDR2 SVGEGT. The CDR3 loop reads CASSPPGGHLSTDTQYF. In nucleotides, the CDR3 is TGTGCCAGCAGCCCACCGGGGGGCCACCTTAGCACAGATACGCAGTATTTT.

This clonotype appeared a single time. This rearrangement joins TRBV6-2 or TRBV6-3 to TRBJ1-5; D is uncertain. Trimming shortened V by 5 bases and J by 7 bases, and 18 bases separated the two germline ends. The CDR3 contains 15 residues. Per the germline V gene, CDR1 is MNHEY and CDR2 is SVGEGT. CDR3 nucleotides: TGTGCCAGCAGTAATTCGGTCCCCCGAGACCAGCCCCAGCATTTT. It encodes CASSNSVPRDQPQHF.

This clonotype was seen a handful of times. The genes are TRBV30 and TRBJ2-7; D is ambiguous. This CDR3 comprises 11 residues. Germline CDR1 is GTSNPN and CDR2 is SVGIG (reference sequence). V dropped 2 bases and J dropped 4 bases, with 6 bases sitting between them. This chain's CDR3 is CAWSNNYEQYF. The CDR3 DNA reads TGTGCCTGGAGTAACAATTACGAGCAGTACTTC. Based on the CDR3 plus reference TRBV30 and TRBJ2-7, the full variable domain is SQTIHQWPATLVQPVGSPLSLECTVEGTSNPNLYWYRQAAGRGLQLLFYSVGIGQISSEVPQNLSASRPQDRQFILSSKKLLLSDSGFYLCAWSNNYEQYFGPGTRLTVT.

The chain links TRBV6-1 to TRBJ2-5, with a weak D call TRBD1 (5 bases). CDR1 is MNHNS and CDR2 is SASEGT in the germline V gene. The CDR3 runs 14 residues. V shed 10 bases and J shed 1 base, with 16 bases lying between them. CDR3 residues: CATTPTETQETQYF. The CDR3, as DNA: TGTGCCACTACACCGACAGAGACCCAAGAGACCCAGTACTTC.

This clonotype has a count of ten or more. V and J are TRBV27 and TRBJ2-7, with TRBD2 as a possible D gene (6 bases). This CDR3 comprises 14 residues. Trimming left V 1 base short and J 3 bases short, with 10 bases between. CDR1 and CDR2 (germline): MNHEY, SMNVEV (reference sequence). The CDR3 region has the DNA TGTGCCAGCAGTTTATTTTGGGGGGACTACGAGCAGTACTTC. Translated: CASSLFWGDYEQYF.

This clonotype was detected only a few times. The chain recombines TRBV6-2 or TRBV6-3 with TRBJ2-7; 9 bases fit TRBD1. The J segment lost 6 bases and the V segment lost 4 bases, leaving 10 bases of the junction unmatched. The CDR3 spans 15 residues. Germline loops: CDR1 MNHEY, CDR2 SVGEGT. The CDR3 is CASSLSGTGFSEQYF. The CDR3 nucleotides are TGTGCCAGCAGTTTGTCGGGGACAGGGTTTTCCGAGCAGTACTTC.

This clonotype was observed many times. The CDR3 loop is CASGRVYEQYF. Written as DNA, the CDR3 is TGTGCCAGCGGAAGGGTCTACGAGCAGTACTTC. The chain recombines TRBV28 with TRBJ2-7; D unclear. Germline V gene lookup returns CDR1 MDHEN and CDR2 SYDVKM. Trimming shortened V by 8 bases and J by 3 bases, and 8 bases separated the two germline ends. The length of the CDR3 is 11 residues.

This clonotype was found many times. V is TRBV6-2 or TRBV6-3 and J is TRBJ2-2, with D possibly being TRBD1 (6 bases). The CDR3 sequence is 14 residues long. From germline, CDR1 is MNHEY and CDR2 SVGEGT. The V end lost 11 bases, the J end lost 3 bases, and 16 bases lay between the germline ends. The CDR3 loop is CAGSQGHHTGELFF. CDR3 in DNA: TGTGCCGGATCACAGGGACACCACACCGGGGAGCTGTTTTTT.

This clonotype appeared many times. The gene calls are TRBV19 and TRBJ1-1; D not resolved. Germline V gene sequence: CDR1 LNHDA, CDR2 SQIVND (reference sequence). The CDR3 is 10 residues long. The CDR3 nucleotides read TGTGCGAGCGGAGGCACTGAAGCTTTCTTT. Translating it yields CASGGTEAFF.

This clonotype was recorded at least ten times. The rearrangement links TRBV9 to TRBJ2-5; 7 nucleotides line up with TRBD2. The CDR3 runs 15 residues. J gave up 4 bases and V 4 bases, and 10 bases lay outside the gene matches. The germline V gene has CDR1 SGDLS and CDR2 YYNGEE. The CDR3, as DNA: TGTGCCAGCAGCCTAGCTTCGGGACTAAGAGAGACCCAGTACTTC. As protein: CASSLASGLRETQYF.

This clonotype has ten or more counts. The chain has TRBV7-9 and TRBJ2-7; D is possibly TRBD2 (5 bases). The germline V and J ends were trimmed by 5 bases and 7 bases, with 12 bases remaining between them. The CDR3 is 12 amino acids. Germline-derived CDR1 and CDR2 are SEHNR and FQNEAQ (reference sequence). The CDR3 spells CASSPDWDEQYF. CDR3 nucleotide sequence: TGTGCCAGCAGCCCGGACTGGGATGAGCAGTACTTC.

The table lists this clonotype with many counts. The rearrangement uses TRBV6-1 and TRBJ1-5; D is undetermined. This CDR3 has 16 amino acids. Trimming left V 2 bases short and J 1 base short, with 12 bases between. Germline V gene data show CDR1 as MNHNS and CDR2 as SASEGT. CDR3 DNA sequence: TGTGCCAGCAGTGAATGGGGAGGGAGAAGCAATCAGCCCCAGCATTTT. This translates into CASSEWGGRSNQPQHF.

This clonotype was detected many times. The chain employs TRBV6-2 or TRBV6-3 and TRBJ1-5; unclear D gene. Germline V CDR1 and CDR2: MNHEY, SVGEGT. V was trimmed by 2 bases and J by 0 bases, leaving 8 bases between them. The CDR3 is made up of 15 amino acids. DNA for the CDR3: TGTGCCAGCAGTTACAGGGCTCATAGCAATCAGCCCCAGCATTTT. Protein sequence: CASSYRAHSNQPQHF.

This clonotype was counted ten times or more. This chain joins TRBV19 and TRBJ1-5; 7 nucleotides match TRBD1. The CDR3 is made up of 17 amino acids. Germline V lookup: CDR1 LNHDA, CDR2 SQIVND (reference sequence). V lost 2 bases, J lost 7 bases, and 14 bases stayed unmatched. Here the CDR3 reads CASSISFWRQGGQPQHF. The CDR3 nucleotides are TGTGCCAGTAGTATATCGTTTTGGAGACAGGGCGGACAGCCCCAGCATTTT. The full variable domain, in which reference TRBV19 and TRBJ1-5 provide the parts outside the CDR3, is DGGITQSPKYLFRKEGQNVTLSCEQNLNHDAMYWYRQDPGQGLRLIYYSQIVNDFQKGDIAEGYSVSREKKESFPLTVTSAQKNPTAFYLCASSISFWRQGGQPQHFGDGTRLSIL.

Ten or more counts support this clonotype. V usage is TRBV5-1 and J usage is TRBJ2-5; D unclear. Trimming pared 0 bases from V and 4 bases from J, leaving 10 bases between. The CDR3 sequence is 14 residues long. Germline V gives CDR1 SGHRS, CDR2 YFSETQ. CDR3 nucleotide sequence: TGCGCCAGCAGCTTGGTGCTAGGGCCAGAGACCCAGTACTTC. Its translation is CASSLVLGPETQYF.

The CDR3 sequence is CASSFRGDNSNQPQHF. DNA of the CDR3: TGTGCCAGCAGTTTTAGGGGCGATAATAGCAATCAGCCCCAGCATTTT. V gene TRBV28 combines with J gene TRBJ1-5; TRBD1 might be the D (5 bases). The germline CDR1 and CDR2 sequences are MDHEN and SYDVKM. The ends were cut back, 3 bases at V and 0 bases at J, with 12 bases in the middle. CDR3 length: 16 residues.

This clonotype appeared many times. V and J are TRBV7-9 and TRBJ1-3; possibly TRBD1 for D (6 bases). V was clipped by 4 bases and J by 0 bases, with 10 bases between them. This CDR3 is 15 amino acids long. Germline V lookup: CDR1 SEHNR, CDR2 FQNEAQ (reference sequence). CDR3: CASSSRTVSGNTIYF. The DNA for the CDR3 is TGTGCCAGCAGCTCCCGGACAGTCTCTGGAAACACCATATATTTT.